Included here is one T cell receptor (beta chain) sequence, with context. Its specificity is unknown. The draw of peripheral blood yielded ten milliliters from each donor. This specimen belongs to a study of blood T cells in healthy people across ages. Overall study results and limits: The study found more naive CD4+ cells and higher diversity in long-lived than aged donors.

The germline V and J ends were trimmed by 2 bases and 6 bases, with 10 bases remaining between them. The CDR3 length is 13 residues. Germline CDR1 and CDR2: SGHNT and YENEEA. Then a second PCR, running about 6 to 12 cycles, was carried out with a sample-barcoded 5' primer and a J-beta primer mix. TCRdb re-called the 5' RACE reads with MiXCR, one entry per CDR3 protein. The table records 1.5 million to 2 million distinct CDR3 sequences, around 40% of them present only once. This TCR derives from a human donor in good health. The sequenced sample consisted of blood. The chain employs TRBV11-3 and TRBJ1-1; D gene ambiguous. The CDR3, as DNA: TGTGCCAGCAGCTTAATCGGGTTGGCTGAAGCTTTCTTT. Translation gives CASSLIGLAEAFF.